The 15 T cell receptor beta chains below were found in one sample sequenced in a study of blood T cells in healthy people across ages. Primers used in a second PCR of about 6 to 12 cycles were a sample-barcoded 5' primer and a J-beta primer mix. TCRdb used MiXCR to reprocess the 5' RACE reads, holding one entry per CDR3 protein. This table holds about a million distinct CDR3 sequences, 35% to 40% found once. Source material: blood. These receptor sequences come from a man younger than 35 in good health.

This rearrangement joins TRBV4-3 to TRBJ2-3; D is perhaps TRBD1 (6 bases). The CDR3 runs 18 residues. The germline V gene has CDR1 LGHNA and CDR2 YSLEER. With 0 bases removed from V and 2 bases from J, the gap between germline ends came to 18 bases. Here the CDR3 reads CASSQEPTAGADTDTQYF. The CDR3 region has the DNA TGCGCCAGCAGCCAAGAACCCACAGCAGGGGCGGACACAGATACGCAGTATTTT.

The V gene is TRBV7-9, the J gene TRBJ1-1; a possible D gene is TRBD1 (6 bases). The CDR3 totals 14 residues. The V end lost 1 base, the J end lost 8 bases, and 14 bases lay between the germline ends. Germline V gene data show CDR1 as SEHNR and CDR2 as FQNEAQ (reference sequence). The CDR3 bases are TGTGCCAGCAGCTTAGTGCAGGGGATCGGGGAAGCTTTCTTT. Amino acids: CASSLVQGIGEAFF.

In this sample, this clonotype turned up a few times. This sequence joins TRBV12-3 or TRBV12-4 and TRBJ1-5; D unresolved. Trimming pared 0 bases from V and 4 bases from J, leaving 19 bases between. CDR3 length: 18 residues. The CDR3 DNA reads TGTGCCAGCAGTTTAGCGCGTTTGAGGGTCCTATATAATCAGCCCCAGCATTTT. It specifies CASSLARLRVLYNQPQHF.

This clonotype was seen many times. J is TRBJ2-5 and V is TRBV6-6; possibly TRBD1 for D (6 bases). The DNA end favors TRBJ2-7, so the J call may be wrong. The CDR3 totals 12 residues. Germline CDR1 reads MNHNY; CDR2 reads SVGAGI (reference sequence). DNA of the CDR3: TGTGCCAGCAGTTACTCAGGGGGCGAGCAGTACTTC. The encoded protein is CASSYSGGEQYF.

The CDR3 DNA follows: TGCAGCGTTGATAAGGGGTTTTATGGCTACACCTTC. It is translated as CSVDKGFYGYTF. V and J are TRBV29-1 and TRBJ1-2; D perhaps matches TRBD1 (5 bases). Trimming removed 3 bases at V and 5 bases at J, with 10 bases between. CDR1 SQVTM and CDR2 ANQGSEA come from the germline V gene. CDR3 length: 12 amino acids.

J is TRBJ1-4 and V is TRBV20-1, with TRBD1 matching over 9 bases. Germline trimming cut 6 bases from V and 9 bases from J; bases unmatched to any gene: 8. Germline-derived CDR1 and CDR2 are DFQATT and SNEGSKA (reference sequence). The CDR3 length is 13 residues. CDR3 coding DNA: TGCAGTGCGGGGGACAGGGAAACGAAAAAACTGTTTTTT. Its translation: CSAGDRETKKLFF.

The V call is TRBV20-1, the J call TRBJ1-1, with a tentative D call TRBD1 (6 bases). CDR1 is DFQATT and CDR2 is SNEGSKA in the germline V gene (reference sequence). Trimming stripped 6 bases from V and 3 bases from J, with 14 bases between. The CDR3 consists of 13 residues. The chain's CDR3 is CSATWGAHTEAFF. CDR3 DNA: TGCAGTGCGACCTGGGGGGCCCACACTGAAGCTTTCTTT.

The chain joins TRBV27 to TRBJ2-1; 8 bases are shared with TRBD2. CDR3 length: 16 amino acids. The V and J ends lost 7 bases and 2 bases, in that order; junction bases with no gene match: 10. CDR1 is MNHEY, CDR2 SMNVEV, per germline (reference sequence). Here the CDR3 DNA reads TGTGCCAGCACTCGGTTTAGCGGGGCTACCTACAATGAGCAGTTCTTC. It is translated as CASTRFSGATYNEQFF.

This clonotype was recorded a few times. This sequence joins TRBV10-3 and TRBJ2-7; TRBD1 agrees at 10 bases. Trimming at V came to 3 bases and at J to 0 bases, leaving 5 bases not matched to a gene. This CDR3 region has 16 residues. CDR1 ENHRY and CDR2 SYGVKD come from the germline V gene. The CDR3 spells CAISDRTGGSSYEQYF. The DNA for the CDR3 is TGTGCCATCAGTGATCGGACAGGGGGAAGCTCCTACGAGCAGTACTTC.

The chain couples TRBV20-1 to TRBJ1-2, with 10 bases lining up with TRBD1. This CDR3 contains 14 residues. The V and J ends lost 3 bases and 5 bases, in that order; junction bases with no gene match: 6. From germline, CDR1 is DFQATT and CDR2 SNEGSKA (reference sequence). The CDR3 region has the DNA TGCAGTGCTAGGGGGGGACAGGGGACATATGGCTACACCTTC. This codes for CSARGGQGTYGYTF.

The chain's CDR3 is CASSFDSAYEQYF. The CDR3 coding sequence is TGTGCCAGCAGCTTCGACTCTGCCTACGAGCAGTACTTC. This sequence joins TRBV7-9 and TRBJ2-7; D ambiguous. Trimming cost V 3 bases and J 2 bases, with 8 bases left between them. The CDR3 is 13 amino acids. CDR1 is SEHNR and CDR2 is FQNEAQ in the germline V gene (reference sequence).

CDR3 sequence (DNA): TGTGCCAGCAGGGGGGCAGGGGGACGGTACGAGCAGTACTTC. This sequence encodes CASRGAGGRYEQYF. The genes are TRBV25-1 and TRBJ2-5, with 7 bases that match TRBD1. Gene TRBJ2-7 matches the end of the DNA better, so the J call may be wrong. The CDR3 covers 14 residues. The V gene's germline CDR1 is MGHDK and CDR2 SYGVNS.

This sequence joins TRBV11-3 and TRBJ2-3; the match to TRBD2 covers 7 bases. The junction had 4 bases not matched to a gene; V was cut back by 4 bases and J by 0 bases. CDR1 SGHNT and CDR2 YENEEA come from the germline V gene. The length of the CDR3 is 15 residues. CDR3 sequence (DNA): TGTGCCAGCAGCTCAGGACTAGTGAGCACAGATACGCAGTATTTT. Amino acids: CASSSGLVSTDTQYF.

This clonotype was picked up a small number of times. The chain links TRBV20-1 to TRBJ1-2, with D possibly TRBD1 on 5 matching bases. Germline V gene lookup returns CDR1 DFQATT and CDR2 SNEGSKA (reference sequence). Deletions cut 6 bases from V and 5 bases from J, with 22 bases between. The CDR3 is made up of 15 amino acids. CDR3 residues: CSAAVGPGQHYGYTF. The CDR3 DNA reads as TGCAGTGCAGCTGTGGGGCCAGGGCAGCATTATGGCTACACCTTC.

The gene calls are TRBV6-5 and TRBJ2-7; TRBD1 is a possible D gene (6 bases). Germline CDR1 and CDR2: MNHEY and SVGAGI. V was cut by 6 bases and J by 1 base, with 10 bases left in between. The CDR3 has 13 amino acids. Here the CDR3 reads CASRKTGSYEQYF. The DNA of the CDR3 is TGTGCCAGCAGGAAAACAGGGTCCTACGAGCAGTACTTC.